This is a list of T cell receptor beta chains from one sample in a study of T cell responses to AZD1222 COVID-19 vaccine. Sequencing used immunoSEQ multiplex PCR; TCRdb keeps in-frame clones, though not all of them. The sample lists 150,000 or so clones; 88% were seen once. Here the sequenced sample was peripheral blood, taken on day 0 of AZD1222 vaccination. These receptors were obtained from an adult in good health. CDR3s include the opening cysteine and the closing phenylalanine or tryptophan. A D gene is named only where the DNA matches it firmly. A clone size is listed for some rows: how often the clone was seen (once, few, many), or a class if it is expanded.

size: once
V: TRBV7-8
J: TRBJ1-1
D: .
CDR3: CASISRLGGTEAFF
DNA: TGTGCCAGCATCTCACGTTTGGGTGGAACTGAAGCTTTCTTT

size: many
V: TRBV6-2/TRBV6-3
J: TRBJ2-6
D: .
CDR3: CASSYSSGANVLTF
DNA: TGTGCCAGCAGTTACAGCTCTGGGGCCAACGTCCTGACTTTC

size: few
V: TRBV4-3
J: TRBJ1-6
D: .
CDR3: CASSQETENSPLHF
DNA: TGCGCCAGCAGCCAAGAGACAGAAAATTCACCCCTCCACTTT

size: few
V: TRBV2
J: TRBJ2-2
D: .
CDR3: CASSGFGGGELFF
DNA: TGTGCCAGCAGTGGGTTCGGAGGCGGGGAGCTGTTTTTT

size: .
V: TRBV18
J: TRBJ2-2
D: TRBD1
CDR3: CASSPARTGASRGELFF
DNA: TGTGCCAGCTCACCGGCACGGACAGGGGCCTCACGCGGGGAGCTGTTTTTT

size: .
V: TRBV6-5
J: TRBJ2-1
D: TRBD2
CDR3: CASRRTSGGYNEQFF
DNA: TGTGCCAGCAGGCGGACTAGCGGGGGATACAATGAGCAGTTCTTC

size: .
V: TRBV28
J: TRBJ1-2
D: .
CDR3: CASSLEAGVLVGGYTF
DNA: TGTGCCAGCAGTTTAGAAGCAGGGGTCCTGGTGGGGGGCTACACCTTC

size: .
V: TRBV30
J: TRBJ2-1
D: .
CDR3: CAWTPNPPSYNEQFF
DNA: TGTGCCTGGACCCCTAATCCCCCCTCCTACAATGAGCAGTTCTTC

size: .
V: TRBV4-3
J: TRBJ1-6
D: .
CDR3: CASSQGESPLHF
DNA: TGCGCCAGCAGCCAAGGGGAATCACCCCTCCACTTT

size: few
V: TRBV2
J: TRBJ2-4
D: .
CDR3: CASSAPLLAKNIQYF
DNA: TGTGCCAGCAGCGCACCTCTCCTAGCCAAAAACATTCAGTACTTC

size: .
V: TRBV7-8
J: TRBJ1-6
D: .
CDR3: CASSQRGGVRESPLHF
DNA: TGTGCCAGCAGCCAGCGGGGGGGGGTGAGGGAGTCACCCCTCCACTTT

size: .
V: TRBV25-1
J: TRBJ1-1
D: .
CDR3: CASSDRDTEAFF
DNA: TGTGCCAGCAGTGACAGGGACACTGAAGCTTTCTTT

size: .
V: TRBV5-6
J: TRBJ2-1
D: .
CDR3: CASSIDRNHEQFF
DNA: TGTGCCAGCAGCATTGACAGGAACCATGAGCAGTTCTTC

size: .
V: TRBV28
J: TRBJ1-2
D: .
CDR3: CASRFDSNYGYTF
DNA: TGTGCCAGCAGATTTGACTCTAACTATGGCTACACCTTC

size: .
V: TRBV18
J: TRBJ1-3
D: .
CDR3: CASSPRHLRKLGNTSGNTIYF
DNA: TGTGCCAGCTCACCCAGACATCTTAGAAAATTGGGAAACACCTCTGGAAACACCATATATTTT

size: .
V: TRBV5-4
J: TRBJ1-5
D: .
CDR3: CASSLGRNQPQHF
DNA: TGTGCCAGCAGCTTGGGGAGGAATCAGCCCCAGCATTTT

size: .
V: TRBV21-1
J: TRBJ1-6
D: .
CDR3: CASSGVTMDRSYNSPLHF
DNA: TGTGCCAGCAGCGGAGTAACTATGGACAGATCCTATAATTCACCCCTCCACTTT

size: .
V: TRBV28
J: TRBJ1-2
D: .
CDR3: CASSPPTASYTF
DNA: TGTGCCAGCAGTCCACCGACAGCCTCCTACACCTTC

size: .
V: TRBV6-1
J: TRBJ1-5
D: .
CDR3: CASSDEVYSNQPQHF
DNA: TGTGCCAGCAGTGACGAAGTCTATAGCAATCAGCCCCAGCATTTT

size: .
V: TRBV19
J: TRBJ2-1
D: .
CDR3: CASKRSSYNEQFF
DNA: TGTGCCAGTAAAAGGAGCTCCTACAATGAGCAGTTCTTC

size: .
V: TRBV7-3
J: TRBJ2-7
D: TRBD1
CDR3: CASSLQGAYDEQYF
DNA: TGTGCCAGCAGCCTCCAGGGGGCTTACGACGAGCAGTACTTC

size: .
V: TRBV28
J: TRBJ2-6
D: .
CDR3: CASSMGAGVAGANVLTF
DNA: TGTGCCAGCAGTATGGGGGCAGGGGTGGCTGGGGCCAACGTCCTGACTTTC

size: .
V: TRBV12-3/TRBV12-4
J: TRBJ1-1
D: .
CDR3: CASSEEGGTEAFF
DNA: TGTGCCAGCAGTGAGGAAGGGGGCACTGAAGCTTTCTTT

size: .
V: TRBV12-3/TRBV12-4
J: TRBJ2-7
D: .
CDR3: CASSLVAWGEQYF
DNA: TGTGCCAGCAGTTTAGTCGCTTGGGGCGAGCAGTACTTC

size: .
V: TRBV28
J: TRBJ1-2
D: .
CDR3: CASWTANYGYTF
DNA: TGTGCCAGCTGGACAGCTAACTATGGCTACACCTTC

size: .
V: TRBV27
J: TRBJ1-5
D: .
CDR3: CASSLRGQPQHF
DNA: TGTGCCAGCAGTTTAAGGGGTCAGCCCCAGCATTTT

size: .
V: TRBV13
J: TRBJ1-6
D: TRBD1
CDR3: CASSLTGEGTGSPLHF
DNA: TGTGCCAGCAGCTTAACAGGGGAGGGTACTGGGTCACCCCTCCACTTT

size: .
V: TRBV6-5
J: TRBJ1-4
D: .
CDR3: CASKNFDREKLFF
DNA: TGTGCCAGCAAAAATTTCGACAGAGAAAAACTGTTTTTT

size: few
V: TRBV15
J: TRBJ2-1
D: TRBD2
CDR3: CATSTHGAGGGYNEQFF
DNA: TGTGCCACCAGCACGCACGGGGCGGGAGGAGGTTACAATGAGCAGTTCTTC

size: .
V: TRBV29-1
J: TRBJ2-1
D: TRBD1
CDR3: CSGGQGADEQFF
DNA: TGCAGCGGTGGACAGGGGGCCGATGAGCAGTTCTTC

size: .
V: TRBV12-3/TRBV12-4
J: TRBJ1-1
D: .
CDR3: CASSLRMNTEAFF
DNA: TGTGCCAGCAGTTTACGTATGAACACTGAAGCTTTCTTT

size: once
V: TRBV19
J: TRBJ2-7
D: .
CDR3: CASSPTRGRSYEQYF
DNA: TGTGCCAGTAGTCCTACCCGTGGAAGGTCCTACGAGCAGTACTTC

size: .
V: TRBV11-1
J: TRBJ2-5
D: .
CDR3: CASSGRDRSLETQYF
DNA: TGTGCCAGCAGCGGCCGGGACCGGAGTTTAGAGACCCAGTACTTC

size: .
V: TRBV3-1/TRBV3-2
J: TRBJ1-5
D: TRBD1
CDR3: CASGQQGGNQPQHF
DNA: TGTGCCAGCGGTCAACAGGGGGGGAATCAGCCCCAGCATTTT

size: .
V: TRBV14
J: TRBJ2-6
D: .
CDR3: CASHRGQRTGGANVLTF
DNA: TGTGCCAGCCATCGGGGGCAGCGGACGGGCGGGGCCAACGTCCTGACTTTC

size: .
V: TRBV7-9
J: TRBJ1-1
D: .
CDR3: CASSPNWGVNTEAFF
DNA: TGTGCCAGCAGCCCCAATTGGGGGGTAAACACTGAAGCTTTCTTT

size: .
V: TRBV12-3/TRBV12-4
J: TRBJ2-7
D: .
CDR3: CASSLEYEQYF
DNA: TGTGCCAGCAGTTTAGAATACGAGCAGTACTTC

size: .
V: TRBV5-1
J: TRBJ1-2
D: TRBD1
CDR3: CASRTPGTGFGYTF
DNA: TGCGCCAGCAGGACTCCAGGGACAGGGTTCGGCTACACCTTC

size: few
V: TRBV30
J: TRBJ1-1
D: TRBD1
CDR3: CAKRQGDGVAAFF
DNA: TGTGCCAAACGACAGGGGGACGGAGTGGCGGCTTTCTTT

size: few
V: TRBV29-1
J: TRBJ1-2
D: .
CDR3: CSVELARVGADGYTF
DNA: TGCAGCGTTGAATTGGCGAGAGTTGGGGCGGACGGCTACACCTTC

size: .
V: TRBV7-2
J: TRBJ2-7
D: .
CDR3: CASSSQPGGTYEQYF
DNA: TGTGCCAGCAGCTCCCAGCCAGGTGGCACCTACGAGCAGTACTTC

size: .
V: TRBV28
J: TRBJ2-7
D: .
CDR3: CASSLYRVYEQYF
DNA: TGTGCCAGCAGTTTATATAGGGTCTACGAGCAGTACTTC

size: .
V: TRBV3-1/TRBV3-2
J: TRBJ2-1
D: TRBD2
CDR3: CASRTSGSVYEQFF
DNA: TGTGCCAGCAGGACTAGCGGGAGCGTCTATGAGCAGTTCTTC

size: few
V: TRBV7-9
J: TRBJ2-7
D: .
CDR3: CASSIGPSYEQYF
DNA: TGTGCCAGCAGCATCGGGCCTTCCTACGAGCAGTACTTC

size: .
V: TRBV5-1
J: TRBJ2-1
D: .
CDR3: CASSLVDYNEQFF
DNA: TGCGCCAGCAGCTTGGTAGATTACAATGAGCAGTTCTTC

size: .
V: TRBV11-3
J: TRBJ1-4
D: TRBD1
CDR3: CASSPPGQGRANEKLFF
DNA: TGTGCCAGCAGCCCCCCCGGACAGGGGCGGGCTAATGAAAAACTGTTTTTT

size: .
V: TRBV6-5
J: TRBJ1-5
D: TRBD1
CDR3: CASSRAQGGNQPQHF
DNA: TGTGCCAGCAGTCGCGCACAGGGGGGGAATCAGCCCCAGCATTTT